These 24 T cell receptor beta chains were sequenced from one sample in a study of T cells after yellow fever vaccination. One entry per CDR3 protein, called by TCRdb with MiXCR from the 5' RACE reads. The sample holds 300,000 or so distinct CDR3 sequences, 10% to 15% seen once. This specimen was CD4+ T cells sorted from PBMCs, taken 45 days after the yellow fever booster vaccination. Source of these receptors: a young man who received the YFV17D yellow fever vaccine.

V usage is TRBV12-3 or TRBV12-4 and J usage is TRBJ1-6; no definite D call. The CDR3 has 15 residues. Between the trimmed V and J ends, which lost 4 bases and 10 bases, there was a span of 17 bases. CDR3 residues: CASSSPPNGGSPLHF. The CDR3 DNA sequence: TGTGCCAGCAGTTCCCCCCCCAACGGTGGGTCACCCCTCCACTTT.

This clonotype was recorded a few times. This chain joins TRBV6-5 and TRBJ2-1, with D uncertain. Per germline, CDR1 MNHEY and CDR2 SVGAGI. The CDR3 consists of 16 residues. V lost 4 bases to trimming and J lost 0 bases, with 13 bases between them. DNA for the CDR3: TGTGCCAGCAGTTCCATACTCAATTTCTCCTACAATGAGCAGTTCTTC. This encodes CASSSILNFSYNEQFF.

The chain has TRBV5-1 and TRBJ2-2; no definite D call. The V gene lost 1 base and the J gene lost 6 bases, with 16 bases spanning the gap. The CDR3 covers 16 residues. CDR1 is SGHRS and CDR2 is YFSETQ in the germline V gene. The CDR3 is CASSLMPSPGSGELFF. Here the CDR3 DNA reads TGCGCCAGCAGCTTGATGCCTAGTCCAGGATCCGGGGAGCTGTTTTTT.

The sample holds many counts of this clonotype. The V call is TRBV30, the J call TRBJ1-4; no clear D. CDR3 length equals 13 residues. The V end was cut by 3 bases, the J end by 8 bases, with 13 bases between. Germline V gene data show CDR1 as GTSNPN and CDR2 as SVGIG (reference sequence). CDR3 bases: TGTGCCTGGAGCAATATCCTTTGGGAAAAACTGTTTTTT. It is translated as CAWSNILWEKLFF.

This chain connects TRBV7-1 to TRBJ1-2; D might be TRBD1 (5 bases). TRBV7-1 is known as an ORF, though its function is uncertain. This CDR3 is 17 amino acids long. V gave up 3 bases and J gave up 0 bases, with 17 bases separating them. The CDR3 sequence: CASSSGPLWGTNYGYTF. CDR3 bases: TGTGCCAGCAGCTCCGGGCCGCTCTGGGGGACTAACTATGGCTACACCTTC.

The chain couples TRBV28 to TRBJ2-5; D is perhaps TRBD1 or TRBD2 (5 bases each). The germline V and J ends were trimmed by 4 bases and 3 bases, with 12 bases remaining between them. Looked up from germline, CDR1 is MDHEN and CDR2 is SYDVKM. This CDR3 is 14 amino acids long. CDR3 loop: CASSSWGFEETQYF. CDR3 sequence (DNA): TGTGCCAGCAGTTCCTGGGGGTTTGAAGAGACCCAGTACTTC.

This clonotype was recorded at least ten times. The chain combines TRBV29-1 with TRBJ1-2, with a tentative D call TRBD1 (6 bases). The length of the CDR3 is 13 residues. The germline V and J ends were trimmed by 6 bases and 0 bases, with 11 bases remaining between them. Germline V gives CDR1 SQVTM, CDR2 ANQGSEA. In DNA form, the CDR3 reads TGCAGCGTGGGGGACAATCCTAACTATGGCTACACCTTC. This translates into CSVGDNPNYGYTF.

This clonotype has a handful of counts. The rearrangement uses TRBV5-1 and TRBJ2-5; TRBD1 might be the D (5 bases). Trimming cost V 5 bases and J 2 bases, with 13 bases left between them. This CDR3 is built from 14 residues. Germline loops: CDR1 SGHRS, CDR2 YFSETQ. The CDR3 region has the DNA TGCGCCAGCAGGGTAGCAGGGCGGCAAGAGACCCAGTACTTC. Amino acid sequence: CASRVAGRQETQYF.

The chain combines TRBV5-1 with TRBJ1-2; 10 bases match TRBD1. The CDR3 loop spans 14 amino acids. Germline assignment: CDR1 SGHRS and CDR2 YFSETQ. Trimming took 3 bases from V and 6 from J; bases not matched to a gene: 5. This chain's CDR3 is CASSSPGQGHGYTF. The CDR3 DNA sequence: TGCGCCAGCAGCTCCCCGGGACAGGGGCATGGCTACACCTTC.

There are a few counts of this clonotype. The V gene is TRBV21-1, the J gene TRBJ2-7; the D segment call TRBD1 is taken from the table without a DNA check. TRBV21-1 is designated a pseudogene. This CDR3 has 14 amino acids. The CDR3 coding sequence is TGTGCCAGCAGCATCCGGGACATCCCCCACGAGCAGTACTTC. Amino acid sequence: CASSIRDIPHEQYF.

This clonotype was picked up a small number of times. The chain links TRBV29-1 to TRBJ2-3, with unresolved D. V was shortened by 3 bases and J by 2 bases, with 6 bases between the two germline ends. The V gene's germline CDR1 is SQVTM and CDR2 ANQGSEA. This CDR3 contains 12 residues. CDR3 coding DNA: TGCAGCGTTGAGGCCGTCACAGATACGCAGTATTTT. Protein sequence: CSVEAVTDTQYF.

The rearrangement links TRBV6-1 to TRBJ1-5; D is possibly TRBD1 (5 bases). V was pared by 8 bases and J by 2 bases, with 16 bases between. Germline CDR1 is MNHNS and CDR2 is SASEGT. This CDR3 spans 15 amino acids. The DNA of the CDR3 is TGTGCCAGCCGACGAAACCAGGGAGGCAATCAGCCCCAGCATTTT. Translated, it gives CASRRNQGGNQPQHF.

The chain recombines TRBV5-1 with TRBJ2-3, with 7 bases matching TRBD2. V lost 1 base and J lost 3; bases outside the gene matches: 5. CDR1 and CDR2 from the germline V gene are SGHRS and YFSETQ. CDR3 length equals 15 residues. In DNA, the CDR3 is TGCGCCAGCAGCTTGCAGCTAGCGGATACAGATACGCAGTATTTT. This sequence encodes CASSLQLADTDTQYF. The whole variable domain, filled in from reference TRBV5-1 and TRBJ2-3, reads KAGVTQTPRYLIKTRGQQVTLSCSPISGHRSVSWYQQTPGQGLQFLFEYFSETQRNKGNFPGRFSGRQFSNSRSEMNVSTLELGDSALYLCASSLQLADTDTQYFGPGTRLTVL.

This clonotype showed up just a few times. The rearrangement joins TRBV7-8 to TRBJ2-7; TRBD2 aligns across 7 bases. The V and J ends lost 5 bases and 5 bases, in that order; junction bases with no gene match: 12. From germline, CDR1 is SGHVS and CDR2 FQNEAQ. There are 15 residues in the CDR3. The DNA of the CDR3 is TGTGCCAGCAGCGACTTGGGAGGGGTTTACGACGAGCAGTACTTC. Amino acid sequence: CASSDLGGVYDEQYF.

This clonotype has more than one count but fewer than ten. The chain recombines TRBV5-1 with TRBJ1-2, with D possibly TRBD1 on 5 matching bases. Germline CDR1 is SGHRS and CDR2 is YFSETQ. CDR3 size: 16 residues. The V gene lost 2 bases and the J gene lost 4 bases, with 18 bases spanning the gap. CDR3 amino acids: CASSFAQAGPTYGYTF. CDR3 nucleotides: TGCGCCAGCAGCTTCGCCCAGGCAGGGCCTACCTATGGCTACACCTTC.

The chain is built from TRBV6-1 and TRBJ2-4, with D perhaps matching TRBD2 (6 bases). CDR1 is MNHNS, CDR2 SASEGT, per germline. V shed 6 bases and J shed 3 bases, with 21 bases lying between them. There are 17 residues in the CDR3. The chain's CDR3 is CASRRTGPSGHKNIQYF. For the CDR3, the DNA is TGTGCCAGCAGGCGCACGGGGCCCAGCGGGCACAAAAACATTCAGTACTTC.

This clonotype has just a few counts. The chain combines TRBV6-2 or TRBV6-3 with TRBJ2-1; the match to TRBD2 covers 12 bases. Germline assignment: CDR1 MNHEY and CDR2 SVGEGT. There are 17 residues in the CDR3. The V and J ends lost 6 bases and 7 bases, in that order; junction bases with no gene match: 13. CDR3 amino acids: CASSQTTTSGSTNEQFF. The CDR3 coding sequence is TGTGCCAGCAGCCAGACTACGACTAGCGGGAGTACTAATGAGCAGTTCTTC.

This clonotype was detected only a few times. This chain joins TRBV3-1 and TRBJ2-5, with 9 bases that match TRBD2. This CDR3 has 15 residues. CDR1 and CDR2 (germline): LGHDT, YNNKEL (reference sequence). The ends lost 7 bases at V and 0 bases at J; junction bases unmatched: 6. The CDR3, as DNA: TGTGCCAGCAACTTGGCGGGAGGGTACCAAGAGACCCAGTACTTC. Its translation is CASNLAGGYQETQYF.

The chain combines TRBV12-3 or TRBV12-4 with TRBJ1-5; D remains unclear. CDR3 length equals 15 residues. Trimming removed 2 bases from V and 0 bases from J, with 8 bases in between. This chain's CDR3 is CASSLQENSNQPQHF. The CDR3, as DNA: TGTGCCAGCAGTTTACAGGAGAATAGCAATCAGCCCCAGCATTTT.

This clonotype occurred a few times. The rearrangement uses TRBV10-3 and TRBJ2-5; TRBD2 is a possible D gene (6 bases). The length of the CDR3 is 14 residues. Trimming took off 4 bases at V and 1 base at J, with 10 bases between the two ends. The germline V gene has CDR1 ENHRY and CDR2 SYGVKD. The CDR3 DNA follows: TGTGCCATCAGTGCCGGGACTTTCCAAGAGACCCAGTACTTC. Its translation: CAISAGTFQETQYF.

This clonotype was recorded many times. The rearrangement joins TRBV11-3 to TRBJ2-4; D is possibly TRBD2 (6 bases). V was clipped by 3 bases and J by 2 bases, with 8 bases between them. Germline CDR1 SGHNT, CDR2 YENEEA. The CDR3 is made up of 14 amino acids. Here the CDR3 DNA reads TGTGCCAGCAGCTTGGGGGGTTCCAAAAACATTCAGTACTTC. Protein product: CASSLGGSKNIQYF.

A few counts support this clonotype. The chain carries TRBV29-1 and TRBJ2-5; 9 nucleotides match TRBD2. Per the germline V gene, CDR1 is SQVTM and CDR2 is ANQGSEA. The ends lost 5 bases at V and 1 base at J; junction bases unmatched: 5. The CDR3 totals 14 residues. CDR3 region: CSVSSGATQETQYF. The CDR3 DNA follows: TGCAGCGTTTCTAGCGGGGCTACCCAAGAGACCCAGTACTTC.

The chain recombines TRBV20-1 with TRBJ2-7; 7 bases map to TRBD1. The CDR3 consists of 14 residues. J lost 0 bases, V lost 3 bases, and 5 bases had no gene match. CDR1 DFQATT and CDR2 SNEGSKA come from the germline V gene (reference sequence). Here the CDR3 reads CSARRQGTSYEQYF. The CDR3 DNA follows: TGCAGTGCTAGGAGACAGGGTACCTCCTACGAGCAGTACTTC.

This clonotype appeared a few times. The genes are TRBV9 and TRBJ2-5, with 11 bases matching TRBD2. Trimming removed 3 bases from V and 3 bases from J; junction bases left unmatched: 1. This CDR3 is built from 14 residues. In germline, CDR1 is SGDLS, CDR2 YYNGEE. CDR3 residues: CASSAGLAEETQYF. DNA for the CDR3: TGTGCCAGCAGCGCGGGACTAGCGGAAGAGACCCAGTACTTC.